This TCR beta chain was documented in a study of CXCR3-negative and CXCR3-positive naive CD8 T cells (dated by TCRdb to about 2019). Looking at the study overall: In total, around 140 million TRB reads were obtained, or roughly 1.5 +/- 0.3 million reads per library. Data from 11 donors, pooled across two independent experiments, went into the diversity and physicochemical repertoire analyses. For the TRBV-TRBJ cluster analysis, the naive subsets came from 5 donors, while the memory cells came from 3 donors.

The full study reports these points: Because surface CD5, which has been linked to self-reactivity in mice, was comparable between naive subsets, TCR interaction strength was also inferred from TRB CDR3 physicochemical properties. Freshly isolated PBMCs were used for most assays because CXCR3 expression went down partially after cryopreservation. Repertoire diversity was comparably high in both naive subsets but much lower in memory CD8+ T cells. Compared with CXCR3-negative naive cells, CXCR3-positive naive cells had TRB CDR3s with higher hydrophobicity (lower Kidera factor 4), lower energy, and higher strength and volume indices. TRBV-TRBJ usage was similar between naive CXCR3-negative and CXCR3-positive cells from the same donor, while memory cells showed distinct patterns.

Each CD8+ T cell subset was flow-sorted in triplicate, with roughly 330,000 cells per subset placed directly into RLT lysis buffer. To exclude memory contaminants, naive CD8+ T cells were stringently defined as CD45RO-CCR7+CD27+CD95-. Standard density gradient centrifugation was used to isolate peripheral blood mononuclear cells from buffy coats. Naive CXCR3-negative and CXCR3-positive CD8+ T cells were flow-sorted using a FACSAria III. An RNeasy Mini Kit was used to extract total RNA from the sorted cells. CDR1 LNHDA and CDR2 SQIVND are derived from the germline V gene (reference sequence). Counted from cysteine to phenylalanine, this CDR3 has 15 amino acids. The coding DNA is unavailable. About this clonotype itself: This clone's antigen is unknown.

Instrument on record: NextSeq 550. The Human TCR Profiling Kit (MiLaboratory) was used to prepare UMI-labeled 5' RACE TRB cDNA libraries. cDNA synthesis used the entire amount of extracted RNA, and PCR amplification then used the entire amount of cDNA produced. Libraries were prepared in parallel with an identical number of PCR cycles. The published analysis was carried out like this. About 50,000 +/- 10,000 unique UMI-labeled TRB cDNA molecules per library were extracted with MIGEC and MiXCR, with at least two reads per UMI required. On average, approximately 40,000 +/- 10,000 functional in-frame TRB CDR3 nucleotide clonotypes lacking stop codons were found per library. After each sample was downsampled to 5000 UMI-labeled TRB molecules, VDJtools was used to calculate diversity metrics such as normalized Shannon-Wiener and Chao1. For the central five CDR3 residues, VDJtools calculated physicochemical properties weighted by clonotype size, namely interaction energy, strength, volume and Kidera factor 4. TCRdb reprocessed the reads; each CDR3 protein sequence makes one entry, and DNA is unavailable. The V and J calls follow TCRdb's processing rather than the paper's. This sample's listing comprises approximately 56,000 distinct CDR3 sequences. The ten largest clones represent about 1.6% of the sample.

The chain is made from TRBV19 and TRBJ2-7; TCRdb lists TRBD2, though no DNA is available to test this call. This TCR was sampled from a human donor in good health. Some clones in this sample may be carry-over from other donors' samples. The specimen was naive CXCR3- CD8+ T cells from blood. The sample's cell subset or site label, decoded: CD45RO-CCR7+CD27+CD95- naive CD8+ T cells lacking CXCR3 (TNR3-). The CDR3 region: CASSGVLEGSIEQYF.